Following are 4 T cell receptor beta chains from one sample sequenced in a study of T cell repertoires in ileal Crohn's disease. Time point noted: neoterminal ileum biopsy at postoperative endoscopy, about 6 months after surgery. Clones were read by immunoSEQ multiplex PCR, and TCRdb kept only the in-frame ones, dropping some. The sample has around 15,000 clones; over 70% are singletons. Sequenced input: ileal tissue. The receptor source for this set is an adult with Crohn's disease.

This chain links TRBV30 with TRBJ1-1; weak D call: TRBD1 (5 bases). Germline CDR1 GTSNPN, CDR2 SVGIG (reference sequence). Trimming took off 5 bases at V and 1 base at J, with 8 bases between the two ends. The CDR3 is 12 residues long. CDR3 protein: CAWEGWNTEAFF. The CDR3, as DNA: TGTGCCTGGGAGGGGTGGAACACTGAAGCTTTCTTT.

The rearrangement links TRBV5-4 to TRBJ1-1; a possible D gene is TRBD1 (5 bases). CDR3 length: 14 amino acids. Trimming pared 4 bases from V and 5 bases from J, leaving 15 bases between. Germline CDR1 is SGHNT and CDR2 is YYREEE (reference sequence). The CDR3 loop is CASSLGRGETEAFF. Written as DNA, the CDR3 is TGTGCCAGCAGCCTGGGGCGGGGGGAAACTGAAGCTTTCTTT. The whole variable domain, filled in from reference TRBV5-4 and TRBJ1-1, reads ETGVTQSPTHLIKTRGQQVTLRCSSQSGHNTVSWYQQALGQGPQFIFQYYREEENGRGNFPPRFSGLQFPNYSSELNVNALELDDSALYLCASSLGRGETEAFFGQGTRLTVV.

The J gene is TRBJ2-3, the V gene TRBV2; D tentatively reads TRBD1 or TRBD2 (5 bases each). This CDR3 is 16 amino acids long. V was cut by 3 bases and J by 0 bases, with 13 bases left in between. CDR1 and CDR2 from the germline V gene are SNHLY and FYNNEI. The CDR3 loop is CASSDGGLTSTDTQYF. The CDR3 region has the DNA TGTGCCAGCAGTGATGGGGGTCTGACTAGCACAGATACGCAGTATTTT.

V usage is TRBV11-3 and J usage is TRBJ2-3; weak D call: TRBD2 (5 bases). There are 14 residues in the CDR3. With 1 base removed from V and 8 bases from J, the gap between germline ends came to 13 bases. Germline CDR1 SGHNT, CDR2 YENEEA. Written as DNA, the CDR3 is TGTGCCAGCAGCTTAGGAGATCGGGCGGGTACGCAGTATTTT. Translation: CASSLGDRAGTQYF. Variable domain in full (rest from reference TRBV11-3 and TRBJ2-3): EAGVVQSPRYKIIEKKQPVAFWCNPISGHNTLYWYLQNLGQGPELLIRYENEEAVDDSQLPKDRFSAERLKGVDSTLKIQPAELGDSAVYLCASSLGDRAGTQYFGPGTRLTVL.